These T cell receptor beta chains were read from a single sample in a study of cytomegalovirus exposure and HLA in healthy donors. Profiled with immunoSEQ multiplex PCR; TCRdb holds only in-frame clones, not every one. Of hundreds of thousands of clones listed, approximately 90% are singletons. Sequenced material: PBMCs. These receptors were collected from a woman under 30 in good health and CMV-seronegative. Each CDR3 is given with its conserved first and last residue. D genes are given only for firm matches. Clone sizes are given selectively: once, few, many, or a class where the clone is expanded.

TRBD1	TRBJ1-1	NA	TRBV29-1	TGCAGCGTGGCTACAGGGGGCGAAATTGAAGCTTTCTTT	CSVATGGEIEAFF
TRBD2	TRBJ2-3	NA	TRBV2	TGTGCCAGCACCTTACTAGCGGGGGGCACAGATACGCAGTATTTT	CASTLLAGGTDTQYF
NA	TRBJ2-1	NA	TRBV19	TGTGCCAGTAGTATAGCGGGGGGCACGGGTGAGCAGTTCTTC	CASSIAGGTGEQFF
TRBD2	TRBJ2-3	NA	TRBV2	TGTGCCAGCAGGGCCGGGACTAGCGTGGGCACAGATACGCAGTATTTT	CASRAGTSVGTDTQYF
TRBD2	TRBJ2-5	NA	TRBV5-4	TGTGCCAGCAGCCCCAGCGGGGGGGCTAGAGAGACCCAGTACTTC	CASSPSGGARETQYF
TRBD2	TRBJ2-1	NA	TRBV2	TGTGCCAGCAGTGACCCGACTAGCGGGGGGGGATTGAATGAGCAGTTCTTC	CASSDPTSGGGLNEQFF
TRBD1	TRBJ2-7	NA	TRBV6-5	TGTGCCAGCACCCGGACAGGGGACGCCTACGAGCAGTACTTC	CASTRTGDAYEQYF
TRBD2	TRBJ2-2	NA	TRBV7-6	TGTGCCAGCAGCTCGACTAGCGCGGGAACAAAGGGCACCGGGGAGCTGTTTTTT	CASSSTSAGTKGTGELFF
NA	TRBJ2-2	NA	TRBV9	TGTGCCAGCAGCGTAGACCCGGGTTCAGGGGAGCTGTTTTTT	CASSVDPGSGELFF
TRBD1	TRBJ1-1	NA	TRBV10-1	TGCGCCAGGAAAAAGTCAGAGGGGGCGCGAGTAGGGACTGAAGCTTTCTTT	CARKKSEGARVGTEAFF
TRBD2	TRBJ2-1	once	TRBV5-4	TGTGCCAGCAGCTTGGCAGGGAGGGCCTACAATGAGCAGTTCTTC	CASSLAGRAYNEQFF
TRBD2	TRBJ2-7	NA	TRBV2	TGTGCCAGCAGGCCGGGACTAGTAAACTACGAGCAGTACTTC	CASRPGLVNYEQYF
TRBD1	TRBJ2-2	NA	TRBV6-6	TGTGCCAGCAGCCACCCCCGGGACAGCTACACCGGGGAGCTGTTTTTT	CASSHPRDSYTGELFF
TRBD1	TRBJ1-1	NA	TRBV2	TGTGCCAGCAGTGTCAGGGGGCGCATGAACACTGAAGCTTTCTTT	CASSVRGRMNTEAFF
TRBD1	TRBJ1-2	NA	TRBV6-1	TGTGCCAGCAGTGAAGTAGGGGGCACGGGCTATGGCTACACCTTC	CASSEVGGTGYGYTF
TRBD1	TRBJ1-2	NA	TRBV29-1	TGCAGCGTTGATCGAACCGGGACAGGGTGGTACACCTTC	CSVDRTGTGWYTF
TRBD1	TRBJ1-2	NA	TRBV5-6	TGTGCCAGCAGCTTACCAAAAATACAGGGGATTGGCTACACCTTC	CASSLPKIQGIGYTF
TRBD1	TRBJ1-2	NA	TRBV19	TGTGCCAGTAGTATACAGGCCGGGACAGTGAATGGCTACACCTTC	CASSIQAGTVNGYTF
NA	TRBJ1-1	NA	TRBV29-1	TGCAGCGCTTGGATGGAGATGAACACTGAAGCTTTCTTT	CSAWMEMNTEAFF
TRBD1	TRBJ1-2	few	TRBV6-5	TGTGCCAGCAGTTTAACAGGGGCCGTAGTCACGCTTGGCTACACCTTC	CASSLTGAVVTLGYTF
TRBD2	TRBJ2-1	NA	TRBV27	TGTGCCAGCAGTTCCCCGGGGGGGACGGGTGAGCAGTTCTTC	CASSSPGGTGEQFF
TRBD2	TRBJ2-1	NA	TRBV2	TGTGCCAGCAGTCATACCGCTAGCGGGGGGCTCTCTAAAGAGCAGTTCTTC	CASSHTASGGLSKEQFF
TRBD1	TRBJ1-5	NA	TRBV6-1	TGTGCCAGCAGTGAATGGGGACAGGGTGGACCCAATCAGCCCCAGCATTTT	CASSEWGQGGPNQPQHF
NA	TRBJ1-1	once	TRBV5-1	TGCGCCAGCAGCTTTATGGGAAGCGGCACTGAAGCTTTCTTT	CASSFMGSGTEAFF
TRBD1	TRBJ2-3	NA	TRBV5-6	TGTGCCAGCAGCTTAAGGGGGCAGGGCGTGGTACCGCTCACAGATACGCAGTATTTT	CASSLRGQGVVPLTDTQYF
TRBD1	TRBJ1-1	NA	TRBV30	TGTGCCTGGGCCGGACAGGTCTCGAACACTGAAGCTTTCTTT	CAWAGQVSNTEAFF
NA	TRBJ2-4	NA	TRBV10-3	TGTGCCATCAGTGTTGGGGTGTCAGGGGAAAACATTCAGTACTTC	CAISVGVSGENIQYF
NA	TRBJ2-2	NA	TRBV30	TGTGCCTGGAGTATCGGGCTACGGGGCACCGGGGAGCTGTTTTTT	CAWSIGLRGTGELFF
TRBD1	TRBJ2-7	once	TRBV5-1	TGCGCCAGCAGCACATCAGGGGGCGTTGAGGTCGAGCAGTACTTC	CASSTSGGVEVEQYF
NA	TRBJ2-3	NA	TRBV7-9	TGTGCCAGCAGCCGCCCGGGAGATACGCAGTATTTT	CASSRPGDTQYF
TRBD2	TRBJ2-1	NA	TRBV4-1	TGCGCCAGCAGCCCGGGACTAGCGGGGGGCCGCCACAATGAGCAGTTCTTC	CASSPGLAGGRHNEQFF
TRBD1	TRBJ1-1	once	TRBV5-1	TGCGCCAGCTTAAGGGACAGGGGATTTGCGAACACTGAAGCTTTCTTT	CASLRDRGFANTEAFF
NA	TRBJ1-1	NA	TRBV7-9	TGTTCCAGCAGCTTAACGGGGATGAACACTGAAGCTTTCTTT	CSSSLTGMNTEAFF
TRBD2	TRBJ2-3	NA	TRBV5-4	TGTGCCAGCAGCCCCGACCTAGCGGGGACAATCACTAGCACAGATACGCAGTATTTT	CASSPDLAGTITSTDTQYF
NA	TRBJ2-2	once	TRBV4-1	TGCGCCAGCAGCCAAGACCCCACGGCGAACACCGGGGAGCTGTTTTTT	CASSQDPTANTGELFF
NA	TRBJ1-4	NA	TRBV28	TGTGCCAGCAGACTTACAGGGCAGGGTGAAAAACTGTTTTTT	CASRLTGQGEKLFF
NA	TRBJ1-1	NA	TRBV27	TGTGCCACTCAGGGGTCCTGGGGGAACACTGAAGCTTTCTTT	CATQGSWGNTEAFF
TRBD2	TRBJ2-7	NA	TRBV27	TGTGCCAGCAGTTTAAATGCGGGGGGGAGCTCCTACGAACAGTACTTC	CASSLNAGGSSYEQYF
TRBD1	TRBJ2-7	NA	TRBV14	TGTGCCAGCAGCCAGACAGGGTTGGTTTGGGCCGAGCAGTACTTC	CASSQTGLVWAEQYF
NA	TRBJ2-7	NA	TRBV5-6	TGTGCCAGCAGCTTGGGCCCCCGGTCCTACGAGCAGTACTTC	CASSLGPRSYEQYF
NA	TRBJ2-4	once	TRBV19	TGTGCCAGTAGTATAGGGACTTCGGAGTTGTACTTC	CASSIGTSELYF